This T cell receptor beta chain stems from a study of blood T cell repertoires in COVID-19 (TCRdb year 2020). Study-wide context: The collaborator samples originated in the United States, Italy and Spain and spanned the acute and convalescent phases of COVID-19. The repertoires were released in a freely available public database meant as a resource for research on the immune response to SARS-CoV-2. The material from the prospective study consisted of cDNA or gDNA derived from T cells, B-cell-depleted T cells, or PBMCs. Where available, HLA class I and class II types were taken from metadata supplied by the sample provider and were not determined by assay-based typing. Nearly every sample came with metadata listing a de-identified subject ID, COVID-19 status, age in years and sex. The dataset comprised deeply sampled blood TCRbeta repertoires from subjects exposed to, actively infected with, or recovered from COVID-19. Samples were obtained from the ongoing ImmuneRACE study (first 160 participants) and from over a thousand subjects provided by 6 global collaborators. Broader findings and caveats from the paper: Clinical and demographic metadata were provided uncurated, with the amount varying by source and participant.

Collaborating institutions collected whole blood in K2EDTA tubes following their own protocols. Collaborator samples were shipped for TCRbeta analysis as frozen whole blood, isolated PBMCs, or DNA extracted from either sample type. The CDR3 starts with the cysteine, ends with the phenylalanine, and has 13 residues. Here the CDR3 DNA is all that survives: 39 bases in frame from base 1. Looking up the germline V gene (reference sequence) yields CDR1 LNHDA and CDR2 SQIVND. V is trimmed back by 5 bases and J by 5 bases, and the junction contains 5 bases that no gene match accounts for. As for this clone: Its antigen is currently not known. Base-call qualities are not available, and no considerably larger clone is one nucleotide away.

TCRbeta CDR3 regions were amplified from genomic DNA by means of the immunoSEQ Assay, a bias-controlled multiplex PCR. The authors' analysis ran thus. The number of nucleated cells in each sample was estimated by amplification of reference gene primers within the assay. Sequence reads were collapsed and filtered to measure the absolute abundance of every unique TCRbeta CDR3 rearrangement. For each sample, productive Simpson clonality was calculated as the square root of Simpson's diversity index across productive rearrangements. Not all clones reach the TCRdb copy of this immuneACCESS table, which keeps in-frame sequences only. Checked studies attribute under half of the gap to unresolved V genes and leave the rest unexplained. The DNA gave D and trimming, while V, J and clone size come from that table. This sample comprises about 160,000 clones, about three quarters of them detected only once. The ten top clones hold around 2.8% of the sample.

The material sequenced was peripheral blood. The V gene is TRBV19 and the J gene is TRBJ2-5, and 7 bases in between align with TRBD2. The receptor was isolated from a man aged 65 to 79 with acute or convalescent COVID-19. At the DNA level, the sequence is TGTGCCAGTAGTCGGGGGGTTCGGGAGACCCAGTACTTC. Its protein product is CASSRGVRETQYF.